Included here is one TCR beta chain sequence, with context. The CDR3 contains 13 residues. Germline loops: CDR1 KGHSH, CDR2 LQKENI. Deletions cut 6 bases from V and 2 bases from J, with 10 bases between. The sample is drawn from a study of T cell changes during pregnancy in multiple sclerosis. Clones were read by immunoSEQ multiplex PCR, and TCRdb kept only the in-frame ones, dropping some. The sample records about 50,000 clones, nearly 90% being singletons. The chain combines TRBV18 with TRBJ2-5; D perhaps matches TRBD2 (6 bases). The sequence derives from a female donor in good health, enrolled as a control in a pregnancy study. The sample was peripheral blood, taken after pregnancy. The CDR3: CASSSGRQETQYF. DNA of the CDR3: TGTGCCAGCTCCTCCGGGAGACAAGAGACCCAGTACTTC.